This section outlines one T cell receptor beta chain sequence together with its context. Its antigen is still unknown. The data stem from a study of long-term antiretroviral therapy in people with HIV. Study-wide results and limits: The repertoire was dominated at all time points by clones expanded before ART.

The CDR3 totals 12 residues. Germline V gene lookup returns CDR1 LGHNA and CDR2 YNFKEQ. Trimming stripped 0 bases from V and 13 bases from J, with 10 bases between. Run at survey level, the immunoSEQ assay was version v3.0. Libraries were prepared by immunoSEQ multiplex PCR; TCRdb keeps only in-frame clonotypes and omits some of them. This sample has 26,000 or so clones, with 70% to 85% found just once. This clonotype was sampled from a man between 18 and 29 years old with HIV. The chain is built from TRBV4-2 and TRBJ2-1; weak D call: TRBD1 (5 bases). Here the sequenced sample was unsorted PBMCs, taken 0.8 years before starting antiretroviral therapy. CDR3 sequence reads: CASSQDFRGQFF. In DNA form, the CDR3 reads TGTGCCAGCAGCCAAGATTTTAGGGGCCAGTTCTTC.